The T cell receptor beta chain described here comes from a study of PD-L1 blockade in urothelial cancer. The study's findings and limits: Survival was better when pretreatment blood TCR clonality fell below the median.

Each patient's cancer was a locally advanced or metastatic urothelial carcinoma. Germline CDR1 reads SGHRS; CDR2 reads YFSETQ. The length of the CDR3 is 16 residues. Germline trimming cut 1 base from V and 0 bases from J; bases unmatched to any gene: 4. Some clones are missing from TCRdb's copy, which holds only in-frame ones; the method was immunoSEQ multiplex PCR. This sample has about 88,000 clones, with roughly nine tenths found just once. Regarding this clone: The target antigen is unknown.

Sequencing used PBMCs, obtained around atezolizumab (anti-PD-L1) treatment. The rearrangement uses TRBV5-1 and TRBJ2-3; 8 bases are a match to TRBD2. This sequence originates from a man in his 60s with urothelial cancer. The CDR3 region is CASSLYRGGSTDTQYF. CDR3 DNA: TGCGCCAGCAGCTTGTACCGGGGGGGGAGCACAGATACGCAGTATTTT.